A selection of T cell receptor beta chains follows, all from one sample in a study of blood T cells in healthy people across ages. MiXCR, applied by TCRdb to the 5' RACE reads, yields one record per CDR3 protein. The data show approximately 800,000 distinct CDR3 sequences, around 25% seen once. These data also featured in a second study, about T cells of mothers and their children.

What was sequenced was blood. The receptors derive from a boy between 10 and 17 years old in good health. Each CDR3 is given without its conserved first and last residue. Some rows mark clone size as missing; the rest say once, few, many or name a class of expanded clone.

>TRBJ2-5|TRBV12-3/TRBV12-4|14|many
ASSDSSGGSQETQY
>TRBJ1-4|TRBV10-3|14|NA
ATGQGGATPNEKLF
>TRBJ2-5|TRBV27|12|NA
ASSPFDRQETQY
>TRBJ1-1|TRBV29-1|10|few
SVEDGGTEAF
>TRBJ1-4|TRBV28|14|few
ASSRYRVATNEKLF
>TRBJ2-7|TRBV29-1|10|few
SVNSQGGEQY
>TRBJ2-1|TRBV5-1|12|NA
ASSLGGEYNEQF
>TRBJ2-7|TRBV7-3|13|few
ASSLVAATDYEQY
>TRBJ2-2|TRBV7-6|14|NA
ASSLPSGQLTGELF
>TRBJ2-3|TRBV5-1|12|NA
ASSFKQGADTQY
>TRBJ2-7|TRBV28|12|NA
ASSPHPEGYEQY
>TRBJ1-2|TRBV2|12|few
ASGLGEGSYGYT
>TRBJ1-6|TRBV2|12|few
ASSEATGNSPLH
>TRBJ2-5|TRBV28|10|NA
ASSLGAPTQY
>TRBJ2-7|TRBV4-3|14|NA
ASSQDASGSSYEQY
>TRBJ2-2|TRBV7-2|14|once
ASSLAVAANTGELF
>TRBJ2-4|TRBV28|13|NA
ASSTRGLGKNIQY
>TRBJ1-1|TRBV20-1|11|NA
GASSEGGTEAF
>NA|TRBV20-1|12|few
SASGVTVRNEQF
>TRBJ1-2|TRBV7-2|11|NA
ASSRRGLYGYA
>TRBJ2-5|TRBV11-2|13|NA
ASSFNSGGAETQY
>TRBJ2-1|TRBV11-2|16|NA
ASSSERSSGVKMGEQF
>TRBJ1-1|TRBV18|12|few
ASSPSFGVSEAF
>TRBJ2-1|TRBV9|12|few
ASGTGSSYNEQF
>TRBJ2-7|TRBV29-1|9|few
SVEDGHEQY
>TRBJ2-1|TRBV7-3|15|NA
ASSLLGRGSSYNEQF
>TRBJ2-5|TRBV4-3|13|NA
ASSQDGAGEETQY
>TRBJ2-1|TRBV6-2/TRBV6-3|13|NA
ASSRAGVAYNEQF
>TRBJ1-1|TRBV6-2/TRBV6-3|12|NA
ASNPPPSTTEAF
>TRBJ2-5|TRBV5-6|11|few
ASRDRGPETQY
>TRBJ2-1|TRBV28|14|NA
ASSQLLAALRNEQF
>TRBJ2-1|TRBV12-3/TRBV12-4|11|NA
ASGGVAYNEQF
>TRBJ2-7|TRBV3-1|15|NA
ASSPRGRGFSPYEQY
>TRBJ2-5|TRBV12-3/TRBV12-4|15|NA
ASSSGPGPNSQETQY
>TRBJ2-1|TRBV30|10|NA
AWTPLTNEQF
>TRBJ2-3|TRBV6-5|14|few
ASSKTSGLGADTQY
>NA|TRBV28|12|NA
ASSETGYSYEQY